These 29 T cell receptor beta chains were sequenced from one sample in a study of monozygotic twins with inflammatory bowel disease. TCRdb re-called the 5' RACE reads and gives one entry per CDR3 protein, without DNA. The sample includes over 110,000 distinct CDR3 sequences. Sequenced sample: blood. The receptors were gathered from a human donor with ulcerative colitis or Crohn's disease, or a healthy co-twin of an affected twin (not recorded which).

The V gene is TRBV24-1, the J gene TRBJ2-3. Germline lookup yields CDR1 KGHDR and CDR2 SFDVKD. This CDR3 is 13 amino acids long. CDR3 loop: CATSEPSTDTQYF.

This chain uses TRBV29-1 with TRBJ2-7. The CDR3 extends over 11 amino acids. Germline CDR1 and CDR2: SQVTM and ANQGSEA. The chain's CDR3 is CSVQSLGEQYF.

This chain connects TRBV5-1 to TRBJ2-6; TCRdb indicates TRBD1, and absent DNA this call remains unverified. This CDR3 comprises 17 residues. From germline, CDR1 is SGHRS and CDR2 YFSETQ. CDR3 sequence: CASSSGSRGTGANVLTF.

The V call is TRBV23-1, the J call TRBJ2-7; the D gene TCRdb calls, TRBD1, cannot be checked with no DNA. TRBV23-1 qualifies as an ORF whose function is uncertain. The CDR3 extends over 13 amino acids. The CDR3 protein is CASFTTGAYEQYF.

CDR3 sequence: CASSVVGTAYTGELFF. This chain connects TRBV9 to TRBJ2-2; TCRdb lists TRBD1, though no DNA is available to test this call. Germline V gene lookup returns CDR1 SGDLS and CDR2 YYNGEE. CDR3 length equals 16 residues.

The genes are TRBV25-1 and TRBJ1-5. From germline, CDR1 is MGHDK and CDR2 SYGVNS. The CDR3 has 14 residues. The CDR3 sequence is CASSSGVLNQPQHF.

The chain is built from TRBV7-9 and TRBJ2-1; no DNA is available, so the TRBD2 call from TCRdb remains unchecked. CDR3 length equals 15 residues. Germline lookup yields CDR1 SEHNR and CDR2 FQNEAQ (reference sequence). The CDR3 protein is CASSPQAGGHSEQFF.

The CDR3 loop is CASSSGPPMNTEAFF. This sequence joins TRBV6-2 or TRBV6-3 and TRBJ1-1; the D gene TCRdb calls, TRBD1, cannot be checked with no DNA. The CDR3 loop spans 15 amino acids. Germline V gene sequence: CDR1 MNHEY, CDR2 SVGEGT.

The J gene is TRBJ2-7, the V gene TRBV11-2. CDR1 is SGHAT, CDR2 FQNNGV, per germline. The CDR3 has 14 amino acids. CDR3 amino acids: CASSHYEYAYEQYF.

The rearrangement links TRBV11-2 to TRBJ2-4. The CDR3 runs to 19 residues. Germline CDR1 is SGHAT and CDR2 is FQNNGV. Here the CDR3 reads CASSFEPNQRGLAKNIQYF.

The V gene is TRBV29-1, the J gene TRBJ2-1; the D gene TCRdb calls, TRBD1, cannot be checked with no DNA. CDR3 length: 15 residues. Germline CDR1 reads SQVTM; CDR2 reads ANQGSEA. CDR3 region: CSVERGPSSYNEQFF.

This chain links TRBV30 with TRBJ1-2. The CDR3 has 13 residues. Germline CDR1 is GTSNPN and CDR2 is SVGIG (reference sequence). The CDR3 region is CAWSDSGIYGYTF. Using reference TRBV30 and TRBJ1-2 for the parts outside the CDR3, the full variable domain is SQTIHQWPATLVQPVGSPLSLECTVEGTSNPNLYWYRQAAGRGLQLLFYSVGIGQISSEVPQNLSASRPQDRQFILSSKKLLLSDSGFYLCAWSDSGIYGYTFGSGTRLTVV.

The J gene is TRBJ2-7, the V gene TRBV4-2; the D call from TCRdb, TRBD2, cannot be confirmed without DNA. Germline CDR1 is LGHNA and CDR2 is YNFKEQ. This CDR3 has 16 amino acids. The CDR3 sequence is CASSQGSVAGRYEQYF.

The V gene is TRBV7-2, the J gene TRBJ2-3; TCRdb names TRBD1, which stays unverified in the absence of DNA. The germline V gene has CDR1 SGHTA and CDR2 FQGNSA. This CDR3 has 17 residues. The CDR3 is CASSLVWGVGSTDTQYF.

CDR3 protein: CASSFLPGGEYGYTF. The genes are TRBV5-1 and TRBJ1-2. CDR1 and CDR2 (germline): SGHRS, YFSETQ. This CDR3 spans 15 amino acids.

J is TRBJ1-1 and V is TRBV18; TCRdb names TRBD1, which stays unverified in the absence of DNA. CDR3 length equals 15 residues. Germline CDR1 and CDR2: KGHSH and LQKENI. The CDR3 here is CASSGTGEWRTEAFF.

This chain connects TRBV14 to TRBJ2-5. The CDR3 contains 13 residues. CDR1 and CDR2 from the germline V gene are SGHDN and FVKESK. The CDR3: CASSQGRGLAQYF.

This chain uses TRBV20-1 with TRBJ1-2; TCRdb's assignment of TRBD1 cannot be checked, as there is no DNA. CDR3 size: 11 residues. CDR1 is DFQATT, CDR2 SNEGSKA, per germline (reference sequence). CDR3 amino acids: CSASTWTGRTF.

The chain uses TRBV24-1 and TRBJ2-2; there is no DNA to check the TCRdb D call of TRBD2. Looked up from germline, CDR1 is KGHDR and CDR2 is SFDVKD. CDR3 length equals 19 residues. CDR3 region: CATSATSVAGGPDTGELFF.

The chain is built from TRBV28 and TRBJ1-5. The CDR3 extends over 14 amino acids. CDR1 and CDR2 (germline): MDHEN, SYDVKM. CDR3 amino acids: CASIFRANNQPQHF.

This chain links TRBV21-1 with TRBJ2-7. TRBV21-1 is a pseudogene. The CDR3 consists of 14 residues. CDR3 amino acids: CASSKEGASYEQYF.

The gene calls are TRBV7-6 and TRBJ1-1; there is no DNA to check the TCRdb D call of TRBD1. Germline V gives CDR1 SGHVS, CDR2 FNYEAQ. CDR3 size: 12 residues. The chain's CDR3 is CASSLGGGYATF.

J is TRBJ2-5 and V is TRBV12-3 or TRBV12-4; the TRBD1 assignment by TCRdb is unverifiable without DNA. CDR3 length equals 15 residues. The CDR3 sequence: CASSFGGGAGETQYF.

The V gene is TRBV20-1, the J gene TRBJ2-3; the TCRdb call, TRBD2, lacks DNA for checking. Germline CDR1 reads DFQATT; CDR2 reads SNEGSKA (reference sequence). This CDR3 has 14 amino acids. The CDR3 sequence is CSAWGLAGGGSQYF.

This chain connects TRBV20-1 to TRBJ2-5. CDR1 is DFQATT, CDR2 SNEGSKA, per germline (reference sequence). The CDR3 runs to 15 residues. The CDR3: CSASARPGYQETQYF.

The chain carries TRBV20-1 and TRBJ2-1; TCRdb gives TRBD2 as the D gene, but with no DNA this cannot be confirmed. The CDR3 is 14 amino acids. Germline lookup yields CDR1 DFQATT and CDR2 SNEGSKA (reference sequence). The chain's CDR3 is CSARVGGSYNEQFF.

V gene TRBV4-1 combines with J gene TRBJ2-1; TCRdb designates TRBD1, a call that cannot be tested without DNA. The CDR3 is made up of 17 amino acids. From germline, CDR1 is MGHRA and CDR2 YSYEKL. The chain's CDR3 is CASSQVIRGRVSNEQFF.

V and J are TRBV12-3 or TRBV12-4 and TRBJ2-4; the D gene TCRdb calls, TRBD1, cannot be checked with no DNA. The CDR3 is 14 residues long. CDR3 protein: CASTGGGAKNIQYF.

The J gene is TRBJ1-1, the V gene TRBV5-1. CDR1 is SGHRS and CDR2 is YFSETQ in the germline V gene. The CDR3 totals 14 residues. The CDR3 loop is CASTIQGGGTEAFF.